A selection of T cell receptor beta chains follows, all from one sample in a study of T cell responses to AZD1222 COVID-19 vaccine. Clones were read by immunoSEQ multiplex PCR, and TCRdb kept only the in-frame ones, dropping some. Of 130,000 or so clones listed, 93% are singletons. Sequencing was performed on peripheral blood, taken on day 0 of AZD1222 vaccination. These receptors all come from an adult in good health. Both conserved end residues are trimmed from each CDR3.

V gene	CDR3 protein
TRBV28	ASRDYPRVEAF
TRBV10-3	AISELDNRNSGEQF
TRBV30	AWSLRGLVLGNTIY
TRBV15	ATRRGGTDTQY
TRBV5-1	ASRQDTEAF
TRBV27	ASSFNLGVNTEAF
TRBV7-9	ASSLEVPGQRDGYT
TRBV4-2	ASSRTDRYSGNTIY
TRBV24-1	ATSDPGLQKETQY
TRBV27	ASSTGGNNEQF
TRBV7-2	ASSYLGGIPDTQY
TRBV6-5	ASRDGPYGYT
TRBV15	ATSERGNQPQH
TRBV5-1	ASSENPPQGLNTEAF
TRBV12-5	ASGALSDRGRSYEQY
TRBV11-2	ASSPPPLETANYGYT
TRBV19	ASTPDGERREKLF
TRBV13	ASSLYGNEQY
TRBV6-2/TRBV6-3	ASSYVGQGDTQY
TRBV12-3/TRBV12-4	ASSTAGPQPQH
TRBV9	ASSVDGTGIETQY
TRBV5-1	ASSLGLAGSNEQF
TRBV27	ASSLLGGTPYGYT
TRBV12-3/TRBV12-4	ASSLTANQPQH
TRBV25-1	ASSAGTGRNTGELF
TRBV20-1	SASPSGTSTDTQY
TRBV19	ASSLRRAEYNQPQH
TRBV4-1	ASSQEAGVGRLGNSPLH
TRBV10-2	AGWSSGSYEQY
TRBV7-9	ASSLAGGVPAPYEQY
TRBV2	ASLGGLATEAF
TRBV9	ASSVEGDYNSPLH
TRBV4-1	ASSQNLVAPQH
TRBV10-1	ASRANNSSGNTIY
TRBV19	ASSIGTGGETQY
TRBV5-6	ASSLGPPGGSNQPQH
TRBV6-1	ASSDQGAGETEAF
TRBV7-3	ASSVQGEGGYT
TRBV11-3	ASSLAGKPEAF
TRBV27	ASSLPGRRAF
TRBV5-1	ASSLFSSGANVLT